This T cell receptor beta chain derives from a study of OX40 agonist ivuxolimab in advanced cancers. Study-wide context: Ivuxolimab was a fully human IgG2 agonistic monoclonal antibody targeting the costimulatory receptor OX40 (CD134). The dose-escalation cohort was about 86% male with a mean age of around 62 years, ranging from roughly 23 to 85. The point of sequencing TCRbeta in the periphery was to test whether ivuxolimab changed TCR sequence diversity and drove clonal T-cell expansion. The monotherapy dose-escalation portion (N of about 50 patients) of the phase I ivuxolimab trial is reported in the paper. Of the roughly 50 dose-escalation patients, hepatocellular carcinoma was present in about 20, melanoma in approximately 15, renal cell carcinoma in 9 and head and neck cancer in 9. Prior anti-PD-1, anti-PD-L1 or anti-CTLA-4 therapy was permitted, and checkpoint inhibitors had been received by about 37% of dose-escalation patients. Partial responses occurred in three dose-escalation patients: two with cutaneous melanoma and one with hepatocellular carcinoma. Intravenous ivuxolimab was administered to patients every 2 weeks at six dose levels: 0.01, 0.1, 0.3, 1.5, 3 and 10 mg/kg. Summary of the overall study and its limitations: In the 0.1-3.0 mg/kg groups, partial responders were among the patients with the lowest normalized peripheral clonal expansion, particularly in CD8+ T cells. After ivuxolimab, CD8+ T cells had more expanded clones than CD4+ T cells on average. Clonal expansion of both CD4+ and CD8+ blood T cells was observed from baseline to week 6 at doses 0.1 to 3.0 mg/kg. Low levels of normalized T-cell clonal expansion were also seen in some patients who did not respond. The antigen specificity of the peripheral T cells that underwent clonal expansion was not determined.

Patients with autoimmune disease history or receiving systemic immunosuppression were excluded from the trial. In every dose cohort, peripheral blood was drawn for TCR sequencing at baseline, cycle 4 day 1, and cycle 7 day 1. Samples were obtained from an open-label, multicenter, first-in-human phase I dose-escalation trial of ivuxolimab. The trial enrolled adults with locally advanced or metastatic head and neck squamous cell, hepatocellular, melanoma or renal cell carcinoma. CD4+ and CD8+ T cells were sorted separately from peripheral blood before TCR sequencing. For sequencing of the TCRbeta CDR3 region, genomic DNA was extracted from the sorted cells. The immunoSEQ Assay was used to sequence the TCRbeta CDR3 regions. In TCRdb, the immuneACCESS table is reduced to in-frame sequences with V and J assigned. These tables do not hold every clone; where another copy was compared, an unresolved V gene accounts for under half, and the others remain unexplained. For this sample there are roughly 36,000 clones; roughly 74% appear just once. About an eighth of the sample comes from the top ten.

In its sample, this clone was seen once. What antigen it recognizes has not been identified. No much larger clone is present one base from it, and per-base qualities are unavailable. There are 16 amino acids in the CDR3, from cysteine to phenylalanine inclusive. CDR3 DNA only is kept here, 48 bases in frame from base 1. CDR1 and CDR2 are read off the germline V gene as MNHNS and SASEGT. Trimmed from V: 4 bases; trimmed from J: 0 bases; junction bases lacking a gene match: 6. The chain employs TRBV6-1 and TRBJ1-3; 7 junctional bases match TRBD1. The sequence was obtained from an adult with an advanced solid tumor such as melanoma, head and neck, liver or kidney cancer. The sequencing here drew on CD4+ or CD8+ T cells sorted from blood, taken in a trial of the OX40 agonist ivuxolimab. DNA sequence: TGTGCCAGCAGTGTACAGGGGCGCCTCTCTGGAAACACCATATATTTT. It translates to CASSVQGRLSGNTIYF.